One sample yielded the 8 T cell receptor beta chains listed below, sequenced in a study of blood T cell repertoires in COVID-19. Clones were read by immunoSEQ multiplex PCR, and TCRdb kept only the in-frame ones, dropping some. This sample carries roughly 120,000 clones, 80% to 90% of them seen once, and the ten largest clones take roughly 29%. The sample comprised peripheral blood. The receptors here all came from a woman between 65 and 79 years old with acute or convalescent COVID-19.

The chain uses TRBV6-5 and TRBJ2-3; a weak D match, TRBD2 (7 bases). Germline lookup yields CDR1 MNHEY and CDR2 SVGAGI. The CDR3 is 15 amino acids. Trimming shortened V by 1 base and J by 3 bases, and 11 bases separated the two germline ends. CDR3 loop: CASSYLGGRTDTQYF. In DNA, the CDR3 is TGTGCCAGCAGTTACTTGGGGGGGCGGACAGATACGCAGTATTTT.

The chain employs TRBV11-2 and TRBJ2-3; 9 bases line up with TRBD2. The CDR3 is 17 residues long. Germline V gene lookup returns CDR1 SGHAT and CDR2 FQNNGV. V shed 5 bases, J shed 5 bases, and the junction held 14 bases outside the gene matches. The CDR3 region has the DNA TGTGCCAGCAGCCTACGGGGCGCGCAGCGGGGGGAAGATACGCAGTATTTT. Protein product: CASSLRGAQRGEDTQYF.

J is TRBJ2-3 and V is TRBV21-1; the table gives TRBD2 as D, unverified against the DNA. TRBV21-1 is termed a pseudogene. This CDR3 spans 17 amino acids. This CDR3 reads CASSKAGLAGGTDTQYF. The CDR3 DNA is TGTGCCAGCAGCAAAGCTGGACTAGCGGGGGGCACAGATACGCAGTATTTT.

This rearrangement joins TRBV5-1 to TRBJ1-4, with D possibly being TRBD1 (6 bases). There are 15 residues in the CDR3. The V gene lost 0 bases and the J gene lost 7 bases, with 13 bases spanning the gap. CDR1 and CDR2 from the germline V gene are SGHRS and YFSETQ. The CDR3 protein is CASSLGGQRGEKLFF. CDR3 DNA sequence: TGCGCCAGCAGCTTGGGCGGACAGAGGGGTGAAAAACTGTTTTTT.

The CDR3 DNA sequence: TGTGCCAGCAGCCATCGCGAGGGAAGCTATGGCTACACCTTC. Translating gives CASSHREGSYGYTF. J is TRBJ1-2 and V is TRBV3-1 (or the pseudogene TRBV3-2); no reliable D call. This CDR3 region has 14 residues. Trimming shortened V by 3 bases and J by 4 bases, and 12 bases separated the two germline ends. The germline CDR1 and CDR2 sequences are LGHDT and YNNKEL (reference sequence).

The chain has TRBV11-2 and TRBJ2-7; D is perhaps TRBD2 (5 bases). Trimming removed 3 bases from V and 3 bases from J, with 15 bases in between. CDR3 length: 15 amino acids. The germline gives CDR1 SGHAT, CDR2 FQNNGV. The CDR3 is CASSFSWGANYEQYF. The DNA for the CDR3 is TGTGCCAGCAGCTTCTCCTGGGGAGCAAACTACGAGCAGTACTTC.

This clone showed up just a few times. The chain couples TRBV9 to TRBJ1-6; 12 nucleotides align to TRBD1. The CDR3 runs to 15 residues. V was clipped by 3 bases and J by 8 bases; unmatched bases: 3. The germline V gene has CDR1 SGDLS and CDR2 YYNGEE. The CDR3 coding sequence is TGTGCCAGCAGCGGGGGGACAGGGGGCTATTCACCCCTCCACTTT. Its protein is CASSGGTGGYSPLHF.

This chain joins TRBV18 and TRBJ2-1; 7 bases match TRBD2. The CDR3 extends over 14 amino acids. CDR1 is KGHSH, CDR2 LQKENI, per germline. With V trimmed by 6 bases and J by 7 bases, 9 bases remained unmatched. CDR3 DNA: TGTGCCAGCTCCGAACTAGCGATGAAAAATGAGCAGTTCTTC. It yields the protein CASSELAMKNEQFF.